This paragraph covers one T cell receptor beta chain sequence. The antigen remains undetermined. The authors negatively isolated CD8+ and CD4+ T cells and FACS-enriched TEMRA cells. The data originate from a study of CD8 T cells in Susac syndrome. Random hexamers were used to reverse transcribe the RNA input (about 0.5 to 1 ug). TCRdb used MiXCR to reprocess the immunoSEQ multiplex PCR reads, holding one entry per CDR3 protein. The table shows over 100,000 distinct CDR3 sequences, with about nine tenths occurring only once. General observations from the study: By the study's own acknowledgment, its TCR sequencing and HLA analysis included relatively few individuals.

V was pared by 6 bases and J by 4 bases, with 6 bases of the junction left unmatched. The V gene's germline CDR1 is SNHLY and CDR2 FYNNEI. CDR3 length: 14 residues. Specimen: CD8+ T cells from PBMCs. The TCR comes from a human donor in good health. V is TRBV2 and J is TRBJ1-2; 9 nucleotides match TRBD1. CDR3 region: CASRGTGLGYGYTF. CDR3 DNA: TGTGCCAGCAGGGGGACAGGGCTCGGCTATGGCTACACCTTC.